The sequence of this T cell receptor (beta chain) was determined in a study of T-cell memory formation after mild COVID-19. The table lists this clonotype with a few counts. TCRdb reprocessed the 5' RACE reads via MiXCR and lists one record per CDR3 protein. The data contain approximately 210,000 distinct CDR3 sequences, approximately 10% of them singletons. In germline, CDR1 is SEHNR, CDR2 FQNEAQ (reference sequence). CDR3 length equals 15 residues. The V gene end was trimmed by 5 bases and the J gene end by 2 bases; junction bases not matched to a gene: 4. This chain uses TRBV7-9 with TRBJ2-3; the match to TRBD2 covers 10 bases. The specimen sequenced was PBMCs or a T cell subset sorted from them (not recorded which). The receptor's source is a man younger than 30 who had mild COVID-19 (a few samples of this study predate the infection). Cell type and time point are not known. This CDR3 reads CASSPLAGFTDTQYF. The CDR3 nucleotides are TGTGCCAGCAGCCCACTAGCGGGGTTCACAGATACGCAGTATTTT.